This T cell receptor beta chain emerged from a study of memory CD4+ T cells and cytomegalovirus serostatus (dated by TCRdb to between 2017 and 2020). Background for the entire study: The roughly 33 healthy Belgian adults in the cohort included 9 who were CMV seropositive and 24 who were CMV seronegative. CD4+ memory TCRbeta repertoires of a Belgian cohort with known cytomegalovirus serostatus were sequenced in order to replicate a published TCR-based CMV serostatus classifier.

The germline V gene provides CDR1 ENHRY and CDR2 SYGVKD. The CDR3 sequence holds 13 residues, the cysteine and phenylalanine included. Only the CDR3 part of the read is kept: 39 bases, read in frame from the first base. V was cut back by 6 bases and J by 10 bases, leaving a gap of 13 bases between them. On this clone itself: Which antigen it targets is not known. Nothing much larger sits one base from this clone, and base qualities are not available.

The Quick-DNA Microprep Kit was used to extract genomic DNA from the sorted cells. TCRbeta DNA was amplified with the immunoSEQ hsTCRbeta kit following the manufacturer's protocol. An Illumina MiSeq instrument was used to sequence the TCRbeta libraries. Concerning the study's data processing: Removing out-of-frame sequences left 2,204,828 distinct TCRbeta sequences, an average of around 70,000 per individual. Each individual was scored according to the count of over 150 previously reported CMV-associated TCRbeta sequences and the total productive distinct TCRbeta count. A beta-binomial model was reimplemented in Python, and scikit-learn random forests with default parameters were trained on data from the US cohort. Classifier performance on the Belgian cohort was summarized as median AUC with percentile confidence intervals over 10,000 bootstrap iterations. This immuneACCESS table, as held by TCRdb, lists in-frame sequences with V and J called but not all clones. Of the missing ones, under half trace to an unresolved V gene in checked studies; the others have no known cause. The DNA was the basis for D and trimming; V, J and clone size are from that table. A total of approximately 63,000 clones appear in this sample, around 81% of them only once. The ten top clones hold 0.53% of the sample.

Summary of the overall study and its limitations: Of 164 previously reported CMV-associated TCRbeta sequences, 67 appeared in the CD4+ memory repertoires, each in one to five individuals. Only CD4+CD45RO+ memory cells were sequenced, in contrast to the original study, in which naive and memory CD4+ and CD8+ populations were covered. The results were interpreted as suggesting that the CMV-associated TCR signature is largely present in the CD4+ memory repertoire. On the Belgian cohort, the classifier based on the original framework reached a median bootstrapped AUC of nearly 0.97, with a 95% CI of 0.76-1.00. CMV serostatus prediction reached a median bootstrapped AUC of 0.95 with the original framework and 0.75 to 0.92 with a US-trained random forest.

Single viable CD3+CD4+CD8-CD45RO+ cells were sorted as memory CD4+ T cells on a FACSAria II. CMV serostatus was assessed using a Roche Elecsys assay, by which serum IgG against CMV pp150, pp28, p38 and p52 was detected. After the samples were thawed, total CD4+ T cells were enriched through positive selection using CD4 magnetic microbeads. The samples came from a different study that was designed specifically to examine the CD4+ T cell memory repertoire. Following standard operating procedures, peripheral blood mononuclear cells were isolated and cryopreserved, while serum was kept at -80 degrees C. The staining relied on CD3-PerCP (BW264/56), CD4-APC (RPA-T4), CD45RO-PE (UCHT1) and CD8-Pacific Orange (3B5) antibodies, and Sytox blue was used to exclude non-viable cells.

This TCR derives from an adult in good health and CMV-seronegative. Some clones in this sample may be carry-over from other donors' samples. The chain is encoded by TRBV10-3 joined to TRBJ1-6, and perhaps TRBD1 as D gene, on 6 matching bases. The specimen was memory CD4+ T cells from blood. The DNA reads TGTGCCATCAGGGGGGACATAGACTCACCCCTCCACTTT. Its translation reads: CAIRGDIDSPLHF.